A selection of T cell receptor beta chains follows, all from one sample in a study of regulatory T cells in long-lasting Graves disease. TCRdb redid the calling of the multiplex PCR reads with MiXCR, one entry per CDR3 protein. Of 350,000 to 500,000 distinct CDR3 sequences listed, over 20% were seen once; the top ten hold around 15%. The sequences come from peripheral blood mononuclear cells (PBMCs), collected when the disease was refractory, from a patient treated with antithyroid drugs. The receptors derive from a female donor with Graves disease. The CDR3 runs from the conserved cysteine through the conserved F or W. Fields, in order: J gene, clone size, D gene, V gene, CDR3 protein, CDR3 DNA. The D gene is left open where the match is weak. The size entry is marked missing in some rows and otherwise reads once, few, many or a size class.

j_gene: TRBJ2-2
abundance: -
d_gene: -
v_gene: TRBV6-1
CDR3aa: CASRDYTGELFF
CDR3nt: TGTGCCAGCAGAGACTACACCGGGGAGCTGTTTTTT

j_gene: TRBJ2-2
abundance: -
d_gene: -
v_gene: TRBV15
CDR3aa: CATTLFAGELFF
CDR3nt: TGTGCCACCACCCTATTTGCCGGGGAGCTGTTTTTT

j_gene: TRBJ1-1
abundance: many
d_gene: -
v_gene: TRBV5-4
CDR3aa: CASSLEGRVDTEAFF
CDR3nt: TGTGCCAGCAGCTTGGAGGGGCGGGTTGACACTGAAGCTTTCTTT

j_gene: TRBJ1-1
abundance: -
d_gene: -
v_gene: TRBV30
CDR3aa: CALGSYGMNTEASF
CDR3nt: TGTGCCCTTGGGTCCTATGGTATGAACACTGAAGCTTCCTTT

j_gene: TRBJ2-1
abundance: -
d_gene: -
v_gene: TRBV6-2/TRBV6-3
CDR3aa: CASSYEDTSYNEQFF
CDR3nt: TGTGCCAGCAGTTACGAGGACACCTCCTACAATGAGCAGTTCTTC

j_gene: TRBJ2-1
abundance: -
d_gene: -
v_gene: TRBV2
CDR3aa: CASETGQGGLDEQFF
CDR3nt: TGTGCCAGCGAGACCGGACAGGGAGGGTTGGATGAGCAGTTCTTC

j_gene: TRBJ2-5
abundance: many
d_gene: TRBD1
v_gene: TRBV28
CDR3aa: CASSPAGDRTWETQYF
CDR3nt: TGTGCCAGCAGCCCAGCCGGGGACAGGACATGGGAGACCCAGTACTTC

j_gene: TRBJ2-1
abundance: -
d_gene: TRBD2
v_gene: TRBV3-1
CDR3aa: CASSLTGTTNEQFF
CDR3nt: TGTGCCAGCAGCTTAACCGGGACTACCAATGAGCAGTTCTTC

j_gene: TRBJ1-1
abundance: many
d_gene: -
v_gene: TRBV28
CDR3aa: CASSLGAGGDEAFF
CDR3nt: TGTGCCAGCAGTTTGGGCGCGGGGGGGGATGAAGCTTTCTTT

j_gene: TRBJ1-2
abundance: -
d_gene: TRBD1
v_gene: TRBV19
CDR3aa: CASGWTGDNYGYTF
CDR3nt: TGTGCCAGTGGGTGGACAGGGGATAACTATGGCTACACCTTC

j_gene: TRBJ2-7
abundance: many
d_gene: -
v_gene: TRBV28
CDR3aa: CASSSPREEQYF
CDR3nt: TGTGCCAGCAGTTCCCCAAGGGAAGAGCAGTACTTC

j_gene: TRBJ1-1
abundance: -
d_gene: TRBD1
v_gene: TRBV29-1
CDR3aa: CSGNRGNTEAFF
CDR3nt: TGCAGCGGCAACAGGGGAAACACTGAAGCTTTCTTT

j_gene: TRBJ2-5
abundance: many
d_gene: -
v_gene: TRBV3-1
CDR3aa: CASRWTKGETQYF
CDR3nt: TGTGCCAGCAGGTGGACTAAGGGAGAGACCCAGTACTTC

j_gene: TRBJ2-5
abundance: few
d_gene: -
v_gene: TRBV5-8
CDR3aa: CASRLEGPGETQYF
CDR3nt: TGTGCCAGCAGGTTGGAAGGGCCCGGAGAGACCCAGTACTTC

j_gene: TRBJ1-4
abundance: many
d_gene: -
v_gene: TRBV28
CDR3aa: CASSLDREGGTTNEKLFF
CDR3nt: TGTGCCAGCAGTTTAGACCGGGAGGGGGGGACAACTAATGAAAAACTGTTTTTT

j_gene: TRBJ2-5
abundance: -
d_gene: -
v_gene: TRBV2
CDR3aa: CASSGIPTGTRKETQYF
CDR3nt: TGTGCCAGCAGTGGAATCCCCACCGGGACACGCAAAGAGACCCAGTACTTC

j_gene: TRBJ1-5
abundance: many
d_gene: TRBD1
v_gene: TRBV3-1
CDR3aa: CASSQEGHRGLGQPQHF
CDR3nt: TGTGCCAGCAGCCAAGAAGGGCACAGGGGATTGGGTCAGCCCCAGCATTTT

j_gene: TRBJ2-1
abundance: -
d_gene: TRBD2
v_gene: TRBV24-1
CDR3aa: CATSDPLAGETYNEQFF
CDR3nt: TGTGCCACCAGTGATCCTCTAGCGGGAGAAACCTACAATGAGCAGTTCTTC

j_gene: TRBJ1-2
abundance: many
d_gene: -
v_gene: TRBV12-3/TRBV12-4
CDR3aa: CASSFQDEGRGYTF
CDR3nt: TGTGCCAGCAGCTTCCAGGACGAGGGCCGGGGCTACACCTTC

j_gene: TRBJ1-5
abundance: -
d_gene: -
v_gene: TRBV29-1
CDR3aa: CSVVSENQPQHF
CDR3nt: TGCAGCGTTGTGTCCGAGAATCAGCCCCAGCATTTT

j_gene: TRBJ2-7
abundance: few
d_gene: -
v_gene: TRBV30
CDR3aa: CASGTGAAEQYF
CDR3nt: TGTGCCAGCGGGACGGGGGCGGCCGAGCAGTACTTC

j_gene: TRBJ1-6
abundance: few
d_gene: TRBD1
v_gene: TRBV7-2
CDR3aa: CASSLVQGAINSPLHF
CDR3nt: TGTGCCAGCAGCTTAGTACAGGGGGCGATTAATTCACCCCTCCACTTT

j_gene: TRBJ2-7
abundance: -
d_gene: -
v_gene: TRBV4-2
CDR3aa: CASSLRLGGTYEQYF
CDR3nt: TGTGCCAGCAGCCTACGGTTGGGCGGAACCTACGAGCAGTACTTC

j_gene: TRBJ2-3
abundance: few
d_gene: -
v_gene: TRBV3-1
CDR3aa: CASSQGDVIDTQYF
CDR3nt: TGTGCCAGCAGCCAAGGGGATGTGATTGATACGCAGTATTTT

j_gene: TRBJ2-2
abundance: many
d_gene: -
v_gene: TRBV2
CDR3aa: CASSDVGKNTGELFF
CDR3nt: TGTGCCAGCAGTGATGTAGGGAAAAACACCGGGGAGCTGTTTTTT

j_gene: TRBJ2-3
abundance: -
d_gene: TRBD2
v_gene: TRBV12-3/TRBV12-4
CDR3aa: CASLGFSRLAGGPYGTDTQYF
CDR3nt: TGTGCCAGCCTAGGGTTTTCGCGGCTAGCGGGAGGGCCTTATGGCACAGATACGCAGTATTTT

j_gene: TRBJ1-6
abundance: -
d_gene: -
v_gene: TRBV7-8
CDR3aa: CASSSLHESSYNSPLHF
CDR3nt: TGTGCCAGCAGCTCCCTTCACGAGAGCTCCTATAATTCACCCCTCCACTTT

j_gene: TRBJ1-1
abundance: -
d_gene: TRBD1
v_gene: TRBV19
CDR3aa: CASSTRQGADTEAFF
CDR3nt: TGTGCCAGTAGTACACGACAGGGGGCGGACACTGAAGCTTTCTTT

j_gene: TRBJ2-2
abundance: many
d_gene: -
v_gene: TRBV20-1
CDR3aa: CSARDARRGTGELFF
CDR3nt: TGCAGTGCTAGAGATGCCCGGCGGGGCACCGGGGAGCTGTTTTTT

j_gene: TRBJ2-5
abundance: few
d_gene: -
v_gene: TRBV5-1
CDR3aa: CASSSQTVKETQYF
CDR3nt: TGCGCCAGCAGCTCACAGACAGTAAAAGAGACCCAGTACTTC

j_gene: TRBJ2-7
abundance: -
d_gene: TRBD2
v_gene: TRBV3-1
CDR3aa: CASSQGNLAANPSYEQYF
CDR3nt: TGTGCCAGCAGCCAAGGGAACCTAGCGGCAAATCCTTCCTACGAGCAGTACTTC

j_gene: TRBJ1-4
abundance: -
d_gene: -
v_gene: TRBV7-9
CDR3aa: CASSLDATNEKLFF
CDR3nt: TGTGCCAGCAGCTTAGACGCAACTAATGAAAAACTGTTTTTT

j_gene: TRBJ2-5
abundance: many
d_gene: -
v_gene: TRBV20-1
CDR3aa: CSARDFRPPYF
CDR3nt: TGCAGTGCTAGAGATTTCCGGCCGCCGTACTTC

j_gene: TRBJ2-5
abundance: few
d_gene: TRBD2
v_gene: TRBV3-1
CDR3aa: CASSPDSGQETQYF
CDR3nt: TGTGCCAGCAGCCCAGATAGCGGGCAAGAGACCCAGTACTTC

j_gene: TRBJ1-1
abundance: -
d_gene: -
v_gene: TRBV11-1
CDR3aa: CASHVGPGLNWGTEAFF
CDR3nt: TGTGCCAGCCACGTCGGGCCAGGACTAAACTGGGGCACTGAAGCTTTCTTT

j_gene: TRBJ1-5
abundance: few
d_gene: -
v_gene: TRBV19
CDR3aa: CASSSGGGEWAQHF
CDR3nt: TGTGCCAGTAGTTCCGGAGGTGGAGAATGGGCCCAGCATTTT

j_gene: TRBJ1-1
abundance: many
d_gene: -
v_gene: TRBV28
CDR3aa: CASISGTGPTEAFF
CDR3nt: TGTGCCAGCATTTCGGGAACAGGGCCCACTGAAGCTTTCTTT

j_gene: TRBJ2-5
abundance: few
d_gene: -
v_gene: TRBV5-1
CDR3aa: CASSKTGEETQYF
CDR3nt: TGCGCCAGCAGCAAGACGGGGGAGGAGACCCAGTACTTC

j_gene: TRBJ2-7
abundance: -
d_gene: -
v_gene: TRBV10-2
CDR3aa: CASSTGLLGEQYF
CDR3nt: TGCGCCAGCAGCACGGGACTTTTGGGCGAGCAGTACTTC

j_gene: TRBJ1-5
abundance: many
d_gene: -
v_gene: TRBV3-1
CDR3aa: CASSQDLGHRGAQHF
CDR3nt: TGTGCCAGCAGCCAAGATCTTGGCCACCGTGGGGCCCAGCATTTT

j_gene: TRBJ2-3
abundance: once
d_gene: -
v_gene: TRBV6-2/TRBV6-3
CDR3aa: CASSLLAPGDTQYF
CDR3nt: TGTGCCAGCAGTTTACTAGCTCCTGGAGATACGCAGTATTTT